Each of the 6 T cell receptor beta chains below was sequenced from the same sample in a study of cytomegalovirus exposure and HLA in healthy donors (dated by TCRdb to about 2017). Receptor amplification or capture employed the immunoSEQ multiplex PCR assay. The multiplex PCR relied on a mix of 60 forward primers for TCR Vbeta segments and 13 reverse primers for TCR Jbeta segments. This is the immuneACCESS table as TCRdb keeps it, with only in-frame sequences that have V and J called. A part of the clones is gone; compared with another copy, unresolved V genes explain less than half, and the rest is unexplained. A total of approximately 160,000 clones appear in this sample, 82% of them only once. The ten largest clones represent about 1.6% of the sample. The specimen was PBMCs. The receptors were gathered from a girl between 5 and 17 years old in good health and CMV-seropositive.

In regard to this clone: Relative to the germline gene, one junction end is altered; a read error may explain this. The chain uses TRBV30 and TRBJ2-3; 11 bases fit TRBD2. This CDR3 contains 14 residues. Germline CDR1 and CDR2: GTSNPN and SVGIG (reference sequence). CDR3 in amino acids: CAWNSGRGTDTQYF. CDR3 in DNA: TGTGCTTGGAATAGCGGGAGGGGGACAGATACGCAGTATTTT.

This sequence joins TRBV12-5 and TRBJ2-1; 9 nucleotides align to TRBD1. Germline loops: CDR1 LGHNT, CDR2 FRNRAP. V trimming: 1 base; J trimming: 3 bases; junction bases outside the gene matches: 4. This CDR3 has 16 residues. DNA for the CDR3: TGTGCTAGTGGTTTGGGGACAGGGGACGGCTACAATGAGCAGTTCTTC. Translated: CASGLGTGDGYNEQFF. The entire variable domain, with the rest obtained from reference TRBV12-5 and TRBJ2-1, is as follows: DARVTQTPRHKVTEMGQEVTMRCQPILGHNTVFWYRQTMMQGLELLAYFRNRAPLDDSGMPKDRFSAEMPDATLATLKIQPSEPRDSAVYFCASGLGTGDGYNEQFFGPGTRLTVL.

V is TRBV18 and J is TRBJ2-1, with 9 bases aligning to TRBD1. V lost 2 bases, J lost 10 bases, and 6 bases stayed unmatched. The CDR3 runs to 14 residues. Germline assignment: CDR1 KGHSH and CDR2 LQKENI. The chain's CDR3 is CASSPTTGGSEQFF. Here the CDR3 DNA reads TGTGCCAGCTCACCAACGACAGGGGGATCAGAGCAGTTCTTC.

The genes are TRBV10-3 and TRBJ1-1; D perhaps matches TRBD1 (6 bases). Trimming took off 6 bases at V and 2 bases at J, with 10 bases between the two ends. The CDR3 consists of 13 residues. CDR1 and CDR2 (germline): ENHRY, SYGVKD. CDR3 DNA sequence: TGTGCCATCAGCCGGGACATCAACACTGAAGCTTTCTTT. Translated: CAISRDINTEAFF.

The V and J genes are TRBV7-9 and TRBJ1-3; no clear D. V was cut by 5 bases and J by 0 bases, with 8 bases left in between. CDR3 length equals 14 residues. Germline CDR1 is SEHNR and CDR2 is FQNEAQ (reference sequence). Written as DNA, the CDR3 is TGTGCCAGCAGCCCACGGAGCTCTGGAAACACCATATATTTT. It encodes CASSPRSSGNTIYF.

The CDR3 sequence: CASSPGTANQPQHF. DNA for the CDR3: TGTGCCAGCAGTCCCGGGACAGCGAATCAGCCCCAGCATTTT. The chain carries TRBV6-6 and TRBJ1-5; 7 bases are shared with TRBD1. The J segment lost 4 bases and the V segment lost 5 bases, leaving 5 bases of the junction unmatched. The CDR3 spans 14 residues. Germline V gives CDR1 MNHNY, CDR2 SVGAGI (reference sequence).